These 14 T cell receptor beta chains originate from one sample sequenced in a study of T cell repertoires in cytomegalovirus infection. Antigens for these TCRs are unknown. TCRdb re-derived calls from the reads in MiXCR, one entry per CDR3 protein. Of roughly 120,000 distinct CDR3 sequences listed, more than 30% are singletons. Sequencing used CD8+ T cells from cultured PBMCs, obtained from culture after CMV antigen stimulation. The receptors stem from a human donor in good health (CMV status not recorded). Some clones in this sample may be carry-over from other donors' samples.

This sequence joins TRBV7-9 and TRBJ1-6, with D possibly TRBD1 on 5 matching bases. Trimming removed 5 bases from V and 0 bases from J, with 11 bases in between. The CDR3 spans 16 residues. Germline-derived CDR1 and CDR2 are SEHNR and FQNEAQ (reference sequence). CDR3 sequence reads: CASSNRGSSYNSPLHF. The CDR3 DNA reads TGTGCCAGCAGCAACCGGGGGAGCTCCTATAATTCACCCCTCCACTTT.

The chain has TRBV6-1 and TRBJ1-6; D call uncertain. Germline V gene lookup returns CDR1 MNHNS and CDR2 SASEGT. This CDR3 is 14 amino acids long. Trimming left V 3 bases short and J 7 bases short, with 10 bases between. CDR3 amino acids: CASSDGSENSPLHF. The CDR3 DNA reads TGTGCCAGCAGTGACGGCTCCGAGAATTCACCCCTCCACTTT.

The CDR3 loop reads CASSHEQGSPNYGYTF. The CDR3 nucleotides are TGTGCCAGCAGCCATGAACAGGGGTCCCCTAACTATGGCTACACCTTC. The genes are TRBV9 and TRBJ1-2; 7 nucleotides match TRBD1. The CDR3 covers 16 residues. The trim removed 4 bases at V and 0 bases at J, leaving 9 bases unmatched. The V gene's germline CDR1 is SGDLS and CDR2 YYNGEE.

This clonotype was counted between two and nine times. The chain uses TRBV6-5 and TRBJ1-5; D remains ambiguous. The CDR3 extends over 15 amino acids. In germline, CDR1 is MNHEY, CDR2 SVGAGI. V was trimmed by 5 bases and J by 6 bases, leaving 17 bases between them. CDR3 region: CASSALARTGQPQHF. The DNA of the CDR3 is TGTGCCAGCAGTGCCCTAGCGAGGACGGGTCAGCCCCAGCATTTT.

There are a few counts of this clonotype. This sequence joins TRBV6-5 and TRBJ2-2; TRBD1 is a possible D gene (6 bases). The V gene's germline CDR1 is MNHEY and CDR2 SVGAGI. Trimming shortened V by 0 bases and J by 7 bases, and 15 bases separated the two germline ends. The CDR3 has 16 amino acids. CDR3 protein: CASSYSPRGLNGELFF. In nucleotides, the CDR3 is TGTGCCAGCAGTTACTCACCCAGGGGTTTAAACGGGGAGCTGTTTTTT.

The chain is built from TRBV19 and TRBJ2-7, with D possibly called TRBD1 or TRBD2 (5 bases each). CDR3 length: 14 residues. Germline lookup yields CDR1 LNHDA and CDR2 SQIVND (reference sequence). V lost 3 bases and J 6 bases, leaving 15 bases between the germline ends. CDR3 sequence (DNA): TGTGCCAGTAGTATCGGGGCAGGGCTCATCGAGCAGTACTTC. It is translated as CASSIGAGLIEQYF.

About this clonotype: A clone one base away is much larger, so this may be a read error. The chain employs TRBV12-3 or TRBV12-4 and TRBJ1-1; a possible D gene is TRBD1 (5 bases). The CDR3 sequence is 14 residues long. CDR3 residues: CASSRQFLNTEAYF. Written as DNA, the CDR3 is TGTGCCAGCAGTCGACAGTTCCTGAACACTGAAGCTTACTTT.

V and J are TRBV2 and TRBJ2-5, with TRBD2 matching 7 bases. There are 16 residues in the CDR3. Germline V CDR1 and CDR2: SNHLY, FYNNEI. With V trimmed by 7 bases and J by 0 bases, 11 bases remained unmatched. The CDR3 DNA is TGTGCCAGCAAGGCGAGGCGGGGGTTCAACCAAGAGACCCAGTACTTC. Its protein is CASKARRGFNQETQYF.

A few counts support this clonotype. The V gene is TRBV12-3 or TRBV12-4, the J gene TRBJ2-7; D is uncertain. Trimming took off 4 bases at V and 3 bases at J, with 16 bases between the two ends. The CDR3 sequence is 15 residues long. The CDR3 sequence: CASSWGPTADYEQYF. CDR3 in DNA: TGTGCCAGCAGTTGGGGTCCCACGGCGGACTACGAGCAGTACTTC.

This chain joins TRBV27 and TRBJ1-6; D unclear. The V end lost 5 bases, the J end lost 4 bases, and 9 bases lay between the germline ends. The V gene's germline CDR1 is MNHEY and CDR2 SMNVEV (reference sequence). This CDR3 region has 14 residues. This CDR3 is CASSPGGYNSPLHF. The DNA for the CDR3 is TGTGCCAGCAGTCCGGGAGGTTATAATTCACCCCTCCACTTT.

The V call is TRBV12-3 or TRBV12-4, the J call TRBJ2-2; 10 bases agree with TRBD1. There are 23 residues in the CDR3. J gave up 6 bases and V 6 bases, and 31 bases lay outside the gene matches. The CDR3 reads CASSSLRPSVRDRGYGRAGELFF. In nucleotides, the CDR3 is TGTGCCAGCAGCTCCCTACGGCCCTCCGTCCGGGACAGGGGTTATGGTCGGGCCGGGGAGCTGTTTTTT.

This chain uses TRBV7-9 with TRBJ2-1; 8 nucleotides agree with TRBD2. V trimming: 5 bases; J trimming: 4 bases; junction bases outside the gene matches: 16. The germline V gene encodes CDR1 SEHNR and CDR2 FQNEAQ (reference sequence). CDR3 length: 18 residues. The CDR3 sequence is CASSPKDRTSGNYNEQFF. In DNA, the CDR3 is TGTGCCAGCAGCCCCAAAGATCGTACTAGCGGAAATTACAATGAGCAGTTCTTC.

The rearrangement links TRBV12-3 or TRBV12-4 to TRBJ2-1, with 14 nucleotides matching TRBD2. V lost 8 bases to trimming and J lost 8 bases; unmatched junction nucleotides: 17. The CDR3 sequence is 18 residues long. CDR3 loop: CASRTVTSGGVPLYEQFF. The CDR3 DNA sequence: TGTGCCAGCCGTACTGTGACTAGCGGGGGGGTCCCGTTGTATGAGCAGTTCTTC.

The rearrangement joins TRBV6-2 or TRBV6-3 to TRBJ2-2; D remains ambiguous. CDR1 is MNHEY and CDR2 is SVGEGT in the germline V gene. The CDR3 runs to 12 residues. Trimming took 2 bases from V and 4 from J, leaving 2 bases between them. The DNA of the CDR3 is TGTGCCAGCAGTTACGGCACCGGGGAGCTGTTTTTT. Its protein is CASSYGTGELFF.